The clone carrying this T cell receptor beta chain was seen only a few times. Its antigen is not known. The V end lost 3 bases, the J end lost 5 bases, and 19 bases lay between the germline ends. In germline, CDR1 is DFQATT, CDR2 SNEGSKA (reference sequence). This CDR3 has 15 amino acids. One entry per CDR3 protein results from TCRdb running MiXCR on the 5' RACE reads. The data hold 230,000 or so distinct CDR3 sequences, with approximately 8.6% observed a single time. This entry is derived from a study of identical twins. Whole-study findings and limits: Clonotypes of the beta chain that were abundant in cord blood carried fewer insertions (memory repertoires showed none). Out-of-frame beta sequences exhibited a weaker degree of excess twin sharing.

This sample was also put to use in a study of yellow fever vaccine responses in identical twins. That source reports: Reports say the vaccine T cell response in twins looked partly convergent and partly personalized.

This clonotype was sampled from a woman under 30 in good health. The V call is TRBV20-1, the J call TRBJ2-5; the D gene is possibly TRBD2 (5 bases). Sequencing input: CD8+ T cells sorted from blood. The CDR3 region is CSASPFLGSDETQYF. The DNA for the CDR3 is TGCAGTGCTAGTCCCTTCTTGGGGAGTGATGAGACCCAGTACTTC.